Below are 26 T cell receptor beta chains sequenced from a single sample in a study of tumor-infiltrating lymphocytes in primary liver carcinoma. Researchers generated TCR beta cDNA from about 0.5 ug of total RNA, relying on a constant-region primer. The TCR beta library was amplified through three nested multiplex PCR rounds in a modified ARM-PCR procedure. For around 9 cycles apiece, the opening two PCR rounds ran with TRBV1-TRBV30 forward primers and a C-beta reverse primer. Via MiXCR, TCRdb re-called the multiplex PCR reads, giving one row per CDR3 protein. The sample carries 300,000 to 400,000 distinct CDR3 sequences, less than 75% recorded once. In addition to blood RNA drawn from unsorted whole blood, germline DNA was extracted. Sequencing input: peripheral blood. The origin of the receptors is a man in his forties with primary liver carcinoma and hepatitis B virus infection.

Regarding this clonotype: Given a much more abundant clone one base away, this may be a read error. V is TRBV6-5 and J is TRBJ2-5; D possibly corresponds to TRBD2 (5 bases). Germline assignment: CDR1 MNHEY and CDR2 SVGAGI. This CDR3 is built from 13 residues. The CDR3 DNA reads TGTGCCAGCAGTTACTCGAGGGAAGAGACCCAGTGCTTC. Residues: CASSYSREETQCF.

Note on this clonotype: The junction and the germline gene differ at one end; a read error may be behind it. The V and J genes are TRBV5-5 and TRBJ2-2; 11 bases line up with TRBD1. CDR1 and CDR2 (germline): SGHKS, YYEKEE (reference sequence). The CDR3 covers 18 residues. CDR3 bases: TGTGCCTGCAGCCACGGACCCCGACCGGGACAGGGGGACGGGGAGCTGTTTTTT. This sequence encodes CACSHGPRPGQGDGELFF. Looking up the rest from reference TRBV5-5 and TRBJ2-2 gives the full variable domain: DAGVTQSPTHLIKTRGQQVTLRCSPISGHKSVSWYQQVLGQGPQFIFQYYEKEERGRGNFPDRFSARQFPNYSSELNVNALLLGDSALYLCACSHGPRPGQGDGELFFGEGSRLTVL.

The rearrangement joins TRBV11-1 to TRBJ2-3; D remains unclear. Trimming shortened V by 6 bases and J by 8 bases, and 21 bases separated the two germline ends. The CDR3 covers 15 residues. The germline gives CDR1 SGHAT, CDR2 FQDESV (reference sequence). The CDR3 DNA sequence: TGTGCCAGCAGTTCGGATACTCAGCTGACAAGTACGCAGTATTTT. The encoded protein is CASSSDTQLTSTQYF.

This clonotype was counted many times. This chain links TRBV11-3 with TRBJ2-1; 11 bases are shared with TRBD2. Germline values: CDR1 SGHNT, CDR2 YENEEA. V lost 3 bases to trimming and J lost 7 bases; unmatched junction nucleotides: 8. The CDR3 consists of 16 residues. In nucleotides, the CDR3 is TGTGCCAGCAGCTTGTCTTCGACTAGCGGGATGAATGAGCAGTTCTTC. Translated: CASSLSSTSGMNEQFF.

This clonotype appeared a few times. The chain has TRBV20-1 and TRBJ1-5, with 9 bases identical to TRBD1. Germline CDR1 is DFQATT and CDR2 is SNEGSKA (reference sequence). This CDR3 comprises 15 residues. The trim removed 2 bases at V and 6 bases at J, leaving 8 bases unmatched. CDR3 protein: CSARRGTGWGQPQHF. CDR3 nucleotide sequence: TGCAGTGCTAGACGGGGGACAGGGTGGGGTCAGCCCCAGCATTTT.

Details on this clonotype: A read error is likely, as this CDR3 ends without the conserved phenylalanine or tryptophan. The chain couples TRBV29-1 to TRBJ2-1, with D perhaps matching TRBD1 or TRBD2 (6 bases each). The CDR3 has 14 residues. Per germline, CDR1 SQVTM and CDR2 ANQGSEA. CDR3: CSAEGGWAYNEQFV. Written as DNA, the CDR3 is TGCAGCGCTGAAGGGGGGTGGGCTTACAATGAGCAGTTCGTC.

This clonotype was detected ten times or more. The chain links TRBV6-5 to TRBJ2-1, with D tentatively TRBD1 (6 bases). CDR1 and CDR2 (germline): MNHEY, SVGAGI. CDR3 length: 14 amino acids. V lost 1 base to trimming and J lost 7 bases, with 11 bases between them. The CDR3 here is CASSYWPGANEQFF. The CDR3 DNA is TGTGCCAGCAGTTACTGGCCAGGGGCGAATGAGCAGTTCTTC.

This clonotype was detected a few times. Written as DNA, the CDR3 is TGTGCCAGCAGAAGGGGCTCCTACAATGAGCAGTTCTTC. Amino acid sequence: CASRRGSYNEQFF. The J gene is TRBJ2-1, the V gene TRBV12-3 or TRBV12-4, with D possibly matching TRBD1 (5 bases). This CDR3 is built from 13 residues. The ends were cut back, 6 bases at V and 0 bases at J, with 6 bases in the middle.

CDR3 DNA sequence: TGTGCCAGCAGCGCGAGACAGGGGGCGGCCGGGGAGCTGTTTTTT. It yields the protein CASSARQGAAGELFF. This chain links TRBV11-2 with TRBJ2-2, with TRBD1 matching 10 bases. The germline V gene encodes CDR1 SGHAT and CDR2 FQNNGV. V trimming: 5 bases; J trimming: 6 bases; junction bases outside the gene matches: 6. This CDR3 comprises 15 residues.

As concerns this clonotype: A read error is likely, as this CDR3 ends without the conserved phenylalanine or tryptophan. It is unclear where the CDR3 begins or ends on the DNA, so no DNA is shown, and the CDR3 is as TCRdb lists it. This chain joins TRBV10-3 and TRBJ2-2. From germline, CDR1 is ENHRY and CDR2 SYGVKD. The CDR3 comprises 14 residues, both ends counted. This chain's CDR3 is CAISDRQHTGELSS.

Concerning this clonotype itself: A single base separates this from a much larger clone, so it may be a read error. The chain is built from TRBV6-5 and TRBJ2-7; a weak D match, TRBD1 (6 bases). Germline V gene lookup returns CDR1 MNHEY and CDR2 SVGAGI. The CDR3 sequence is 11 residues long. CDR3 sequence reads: CVSRQVYEQYF. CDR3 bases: TGTGTCAGCAGACAGGTCTACGAGCAGTACTTC.

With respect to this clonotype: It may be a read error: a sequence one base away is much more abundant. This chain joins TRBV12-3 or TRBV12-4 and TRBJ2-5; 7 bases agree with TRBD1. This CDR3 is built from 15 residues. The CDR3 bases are TGTGGCAGCAGTTTGGTAAAGGGGGCAGGGGAGACCCAGTACTTC. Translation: CGSSLVKGAGETQYF.

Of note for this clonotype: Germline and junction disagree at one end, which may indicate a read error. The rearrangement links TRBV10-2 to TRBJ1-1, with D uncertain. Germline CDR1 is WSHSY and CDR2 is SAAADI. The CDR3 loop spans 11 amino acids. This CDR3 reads CASSEGYEVFF. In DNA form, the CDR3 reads TGCGCCAGCAGTGAAGGGTACGAAGTTTTCTTT.

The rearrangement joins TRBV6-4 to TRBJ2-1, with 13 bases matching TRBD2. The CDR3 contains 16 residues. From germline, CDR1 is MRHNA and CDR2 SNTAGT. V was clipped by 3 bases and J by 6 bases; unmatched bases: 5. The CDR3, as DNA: TGTGCCAGCAGTGAAGTCGGGACTAGCGGGGTCAATGAGCAGTTCTTC. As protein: CASSEVGTSGVNEQFF.

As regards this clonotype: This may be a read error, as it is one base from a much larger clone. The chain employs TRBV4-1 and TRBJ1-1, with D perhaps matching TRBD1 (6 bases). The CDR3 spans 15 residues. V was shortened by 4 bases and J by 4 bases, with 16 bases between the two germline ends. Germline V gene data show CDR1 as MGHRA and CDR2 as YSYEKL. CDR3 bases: TGCGCCAGCAGCCTTTCATTTCAGGGGTGCACTGAAGCTTTCTTT. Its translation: CASSLSFQGCTEAFF.

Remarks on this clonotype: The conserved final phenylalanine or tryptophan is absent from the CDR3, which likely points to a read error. The CDR3 sequence is CASNAVPTDTQYL. The CDR3 DNA sequence: TGTGCCAGCAACGCCGTCCCAACAGATACGCAGTATTTA. The rearrangement uses TRBV11-3 and TRBJ2-3; D ambiguous. V shed 7 bases and J shed 3 bases, with 11 bases lying between them. Per the germline V gene, CDR1 is SGHNT and CDR2 is YENEEA. The CDR3 has 13 residues.

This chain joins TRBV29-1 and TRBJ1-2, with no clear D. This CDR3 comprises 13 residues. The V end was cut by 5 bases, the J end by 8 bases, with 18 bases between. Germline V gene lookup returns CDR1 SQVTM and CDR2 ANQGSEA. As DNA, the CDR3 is TGCAGCGTTCCAACGGCCTCGGCGGACGGCTACACCTTC. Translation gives CSVPTASADGYTF.

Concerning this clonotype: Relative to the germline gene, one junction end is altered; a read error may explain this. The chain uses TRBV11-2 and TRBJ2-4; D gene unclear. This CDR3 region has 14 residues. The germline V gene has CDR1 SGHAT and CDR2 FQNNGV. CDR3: CANSSRLAKDIQYF. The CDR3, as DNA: TGTGCCAACAGCTCCCGACTGGCCAAAGACATTCAGTATTTC.

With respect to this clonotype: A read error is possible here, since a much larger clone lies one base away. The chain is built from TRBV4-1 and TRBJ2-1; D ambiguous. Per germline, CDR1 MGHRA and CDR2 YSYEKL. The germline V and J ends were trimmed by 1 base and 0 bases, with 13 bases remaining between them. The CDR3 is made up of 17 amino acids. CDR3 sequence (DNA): TGCGCCAGCAGCCAAGGTGCCACGAGGAGCTCCTACAATGAGCAGTTCTTC. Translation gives CASSQGATRSSYNEQFF.

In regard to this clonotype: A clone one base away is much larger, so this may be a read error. CDR3 region: CAIAGDRRDEQLF. The CDR3 nucleotides are TGTGCCATCGCAGGGGACCGTAGGGATGAGCAGCTCTTC. V usage is TRBV10-3 and J usage is TRBJ2-1; D perhaps matches TRBD1 (6 bases). Germline values: CDR1 ENHRY, CDR2 SYGVKD. The CDR3 covers 13 residues.

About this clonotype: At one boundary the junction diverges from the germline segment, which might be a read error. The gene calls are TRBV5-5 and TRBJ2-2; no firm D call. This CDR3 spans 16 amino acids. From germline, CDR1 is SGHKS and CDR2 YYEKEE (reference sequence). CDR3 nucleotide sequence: TGTGCCAGCAGTTTGGCCGATTTTTCGGTGACCGGGGAGCTGTTTTTT. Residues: CASSLADFSVTGELFF.

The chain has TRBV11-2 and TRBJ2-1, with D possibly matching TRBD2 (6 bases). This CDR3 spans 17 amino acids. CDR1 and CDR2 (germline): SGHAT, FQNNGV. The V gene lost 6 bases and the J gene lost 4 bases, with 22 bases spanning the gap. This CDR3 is CASRPGSLGGPYNEQFF. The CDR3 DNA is TGTGCCAGCAGGCCTGGTAGCCTTGGAGGGCCTTACAATGAGCAGTTCTTC.

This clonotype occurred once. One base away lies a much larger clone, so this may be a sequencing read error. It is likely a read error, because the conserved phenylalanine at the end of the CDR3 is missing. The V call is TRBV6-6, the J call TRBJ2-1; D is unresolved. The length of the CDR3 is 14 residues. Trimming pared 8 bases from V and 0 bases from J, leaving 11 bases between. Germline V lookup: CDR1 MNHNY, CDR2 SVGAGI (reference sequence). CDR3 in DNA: TGTGCCAGCGCTTGGGGATCCTCCTACAATGAGCAGTTCCTC. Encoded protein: CASAWGSSYNEQFL.

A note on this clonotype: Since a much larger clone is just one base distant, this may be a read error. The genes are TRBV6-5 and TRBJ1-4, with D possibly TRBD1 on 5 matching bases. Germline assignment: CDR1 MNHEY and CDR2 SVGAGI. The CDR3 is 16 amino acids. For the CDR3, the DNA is TGTGCCAGCAGTTACTCGTCTGGGACGTCGGGTGAAAAACTGCTTTTT. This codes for CASSYSSGTSGEKLLF.

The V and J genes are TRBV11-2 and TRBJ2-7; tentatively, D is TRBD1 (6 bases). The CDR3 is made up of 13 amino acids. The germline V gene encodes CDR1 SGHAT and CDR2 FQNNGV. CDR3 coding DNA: TGTACCACAAGCGGACAGTTGATTGACGAGCAGTACTTC. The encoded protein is CTTSGQLIDEQYF.

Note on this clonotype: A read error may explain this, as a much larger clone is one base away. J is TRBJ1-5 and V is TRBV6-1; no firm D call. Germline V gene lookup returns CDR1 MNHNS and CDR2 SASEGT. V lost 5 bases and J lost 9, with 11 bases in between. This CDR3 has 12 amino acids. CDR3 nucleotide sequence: TGTGCCAGCAGTACGGGGAACCGGCCCCAGCATTTT. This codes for CASSTGNRPQHF.